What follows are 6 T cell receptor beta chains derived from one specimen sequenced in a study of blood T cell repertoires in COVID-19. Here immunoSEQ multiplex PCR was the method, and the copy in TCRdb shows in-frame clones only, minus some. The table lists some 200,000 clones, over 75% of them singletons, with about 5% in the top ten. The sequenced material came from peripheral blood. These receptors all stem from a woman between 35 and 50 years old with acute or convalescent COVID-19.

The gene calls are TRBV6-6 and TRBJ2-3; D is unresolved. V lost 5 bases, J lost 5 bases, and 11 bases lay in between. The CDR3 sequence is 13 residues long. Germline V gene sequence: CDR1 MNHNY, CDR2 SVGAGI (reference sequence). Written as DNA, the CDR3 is TGTGCCAGCAGTAAACGCCCGGGAGATACGCAGTATTTT. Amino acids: CASSKRPGDTQYF.

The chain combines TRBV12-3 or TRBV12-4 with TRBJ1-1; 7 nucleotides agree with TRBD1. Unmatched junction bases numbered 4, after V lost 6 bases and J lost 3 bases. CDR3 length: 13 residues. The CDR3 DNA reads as TGTGCCAGCAGACGACAGGGCTACACTGAAGCTTTCTTT. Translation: CASRRQGYTEAFF.

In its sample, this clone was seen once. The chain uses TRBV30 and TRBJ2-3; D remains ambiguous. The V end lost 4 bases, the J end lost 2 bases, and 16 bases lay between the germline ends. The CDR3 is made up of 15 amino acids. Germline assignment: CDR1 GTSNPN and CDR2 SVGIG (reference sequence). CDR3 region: CAWNPRAGPTDTQYF. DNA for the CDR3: TGTGCCTGGAATCCCAGAGCAGGTCCCACAGATACGCAGTATTTT.

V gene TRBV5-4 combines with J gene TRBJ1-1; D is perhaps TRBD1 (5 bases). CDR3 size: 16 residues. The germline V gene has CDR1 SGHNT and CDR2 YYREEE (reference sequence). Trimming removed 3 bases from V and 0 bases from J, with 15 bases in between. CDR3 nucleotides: TGTGCCAGCAGCTCCGAATTAGGGGCAGTGAACACTGAAGCTTTCTTT. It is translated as CASSSELGAVNTEAFF.

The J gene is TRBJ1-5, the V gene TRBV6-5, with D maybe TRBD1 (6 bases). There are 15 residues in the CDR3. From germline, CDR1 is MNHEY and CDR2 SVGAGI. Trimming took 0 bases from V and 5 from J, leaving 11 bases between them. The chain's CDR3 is CASSYSWAGDQPQHF. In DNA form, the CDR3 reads TGTGCCAGCAGTTACTCGTGGGCAGGGGATCAGCCCCAGCATTTT.

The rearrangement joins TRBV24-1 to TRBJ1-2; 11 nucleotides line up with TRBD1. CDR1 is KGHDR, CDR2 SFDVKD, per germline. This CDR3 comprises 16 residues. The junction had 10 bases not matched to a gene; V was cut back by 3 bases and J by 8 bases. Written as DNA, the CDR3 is TGTGCCACCAGTGATCGAGGACAGGGGGCAATAAAGGGCTACACCTTC. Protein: CATSDRGQGAIKGYTF.